A selection of T cell receptor beta chains follows, all from one sample in a study of blood T cell repertoires in COVID-19. TCRdb's copy holds only in-frame clones and misses some; the assay was immunoSEQ multiplex PCR. The table shows roughly 140,000 clones, with approximately 90% occurring only once. The sample was peripheral blood. These TCRs come from a woman aged 55 to 70 with active or convalescent COVID-19. The CDR3 runs from the conserved cysteine through the conserved F or W. Fields, in order: CDR3 length, J gene, D gene, clone size, V gene, CDR3 protein, CDR3 DNA. D genes are given only for firm matches. Rows give clone size only sometimes, using once, few, many, or a class for an expanded clone.

17 | TRBJ2-2 | TRBD2 | - | TRBV5-4 | CASSLGGPSGGSGELFF | TGTGCCAGCAGCTTGGGAGGTCCTAGCGGGGGGTCCGGGGAGCTGTTTTTT
15 | TRBJ1-2 | TRBD1 | - | TRBV4-3 | CASSPGTGGGYGYTF | TGCGCCAGCAGCCCTGGGACAGGGGGCGGCTATGGCTACACCTTC
13 | TRBJ2-1 | - | once | TRBV12-3/TRBV12-4 | CASSYDSYNEQFF | TGTGCCAGCAGCTACGATTCCTACAATGAGCAGTTCTTC
14 | TRBJ2-4 | - | - | TRBV14 | CASSIGNRDDIQYF | TGTGCCAGCAGTATCGGAAACAGGGATGACATTCAGTACTTC
12 | TRBJ2-7 | - | once | TRBV19 | CASSPNLLEQYF | TGTGCCAGTAGTCCTAACCTCCTCGAGCAGTACTTC
13 | TRBJ2-5 | - | - | TRBV30 | CAWSTGNQETQYF | TGTGCCTGGAGTACGGGGAACCAAGAGACCCAGTACTTC
16 | TRBJ1-5 | TRBD1 | - | TRBV2 | CASRGDRGLYNQPQHF | TGTGCCAGCAGGGGGGACAGGGGCCTATACAATCAGCCCCAGCATTTT
20 | TRBJ2-3 | TRBD2 | - | TRBV18 | CASSPPPGLAGGSSTDTQYF | TGTGCCAGCTCACCACCTCCCGGACTAGCGGGGGGTTCTAGCACAGATACGCAGTATTTT
13 | TRBJ1-2 | TRBD1 | once | TRBV6-6 | CASRLRGQDRGRF | TGTGCCAGCAGATTGCGGGGACAGGATCGGGGTCGCTTC
14 | TRBJ2-7 | - | - | TRBV25-1 | CASRTPGVSYEQYF | TGTGCCAGCAGGACTCCCGGGGTTTCCTACGAGCAGTACTTC
17 | TRBJ2-4 | - | - | TRBV4-3 | CASSQDWRGEAKNIQYF | TGCGCCAGCAGCCAAGATTGGAGGGGCGAGGCCAAAAACATTCAGTACTTC
16 | TRBJ2-5 | TRBD2 | - | TRBV13 | CASSQLAGGTQETQYF | TGTGCCAGCAGCCAACTAGCGGGGGGAACCCAAGAGACCCAGTACTTC
16 | TRBJ2-3 | TRBD1 | - | TRBV19 | CASSAQTGGGTDTQYF | TGTGCCAGTAGTGCCCAGACAGGGGGCGGCACAGATACGCAGTATTTT
15 | TRBJ1-1 | TRBD1 | - | TRBV14 | CASKQQGALNTEAFF | TGTGCCAGCAAACAACAGGGGGCCTTGAACACTGAAGCTTTCTTT
13 | TRBJ1-1 | - | - | TRBV6-4 | CASSRTGNTEAFF | TGTGCCAGCAGCAGGACGGGAAACACTGAAGCTTTCTTT
17 | TRBJ2-3 | - | - | TRBV6-4 | CASSDSVSRVFTDTQYF | TGTGCCAGCAGTGACTCTGTTAGTCGGGTTTTCACAGATACGCAGTATTTT
14 | TRBJ1-2 | - | - | TRBV30 | CAWSVLAGRYGYTF | TGTGCCTGGAGTGTACTTGCAGGCCGCTATGGCTACACCTTC
14 | TRBJ2-1 | - | - | TRBV19 | CASSMGGPIDEQFF | TGTGCCAGTAGTATGGGGGGGCCGATCGATGAGCAGTTCTTC
13 | TRBJ2-5 | - | - | TRBV5-1 | CASSFGQQETQYF | TGCGCCAGCAGCTTTGGCCAGCAAGAGACCCAGTACTTC
16 | TRBJ1-3 | TRBD1 | - | TRBV4-1 | CASSQGDRGSGNTIYF | TGCGCCAGCAGCCAAGGGGACAGGGGTTCTGGAAACACCATATATTTT
15 | TRBJ1-5 | TRBD1 | - | TRBV7-9 | CASGHGTGVNQPQHF | TGTGCCAGCGGGCACGGGACAGGGGTCAATCAGCCCCAGCATTTT
17 | TRBJ2-2 | TRBD2 | - | TRBV7-2 | CATKDGPGGLTTGELFF | TGTGCCACCAAGGACGGGCCGGGGGGGCTCACCACCGGGGAGCTGTTTTTT
14 | TRBJ1-2 | - | - | TRBV6-6 | CASSLQGGDYGYTF | TGTGCCAGCAGCCTACAAGGGGGAGACTATGGCTACACCTTC
11 | TRBJ1-3 | - | - | TRBV6-6 | CASTMAGAIYF | TGTGCCAGCACCATGGCGGGGGCCATATATTTT
14 | TRBJ2-7 | - | - | TRBV18 | CASSLHQGNYEQYF | TGTGCCAGCTCACTTCATCAGGGGAACTACGAGCAGTACTTC
15 | TRBJ1-5 | - | - | TRBV15 | CAASPSPDRNQPQHF | TGTGCCGCCAGCCCGAGCCCCGACAGGAATCAGCCCCAGCATTTT
16 | TRBJ1-4 | TRBD1 | - | TRBV19 | CASSNPRTGKGEKLFF | TGTGCCAGTAGTAACCCTAGGACAGGGAAAGGTGAAAAACTGTTTTTT
14 | TRBJ2-7 | TRBD1 | - | TRBV18 | CASSRGQGGYEQYF | TGTGCCAGCTCACGGGGACAGGGTGGCTACGAGCAGTACTTC
15 | TRBJ1-4 | - | - | TRBV10-3 | CAISEGAQGEEKLFF | TGTGCCATCAGTGAGGGGGCGCAGGGTGAGGAAAAACTGTTTTTT
13 | TRBJ1-6 | - | - | TRBV19 | CASTGISSVTLHF | TGTGCCAGTACCGGGATCTCTTCGGTCACCCTCCACTTT
14 | TRBJ2-7 | TRBD2 | - | TRBV13 | CASSFRAGEYEQYF | TGTGCCAGCAGCTTCCGAGCGGGGGAATACGAGCAGTACTTC